This T cell receptor (beta chain) was captured in a study of cytomegalovirus exposure and HLA in healthy donors. The count of this clone is one. The PCR employed 60 Vbeta primers together with 13 Jbeta primers. TCRdb's table, derived via immunoSEQ multiplex PCR, lists solely in-frame clones and lacks some. The sample comprises some 150,000 clones, about four fifths of which are singletons, and 4% to 5.5% rests with the top ten. Per the germline V gene, CDR1 is SGHVS and CDR2 is FNYEAQ. This CDR3 is 15 amino acids long. V lost 3 bases to trimming and J lost 3 bases, with 14 bases between them. The sample was PBMCs. The J gene is TRBJ2-5, the V gene TRBV7-6; possibly TRBD1 for D (5 bases). The TCR sequence derives from a man aged 25-40 years in good health and CMV-seronegative. The CDR3 DNA is TGTGCCAGCAGCTTGGCCAGGGTAATAGAAGAGACCCAGTACTTC. Protein product: CASSLARVIEETQYF.